This T cell receptor (beta chain) was captured in a study of blood T cell repertoires in COVID-19. Looking at the study overall: Collection of acute and convalescent COVID-19 samples took place in the United States, Italy and Spain. PBMCs, B-cell-depleted T cells, or T cells provided the cDNA or gDNA that made up the material.

The length of the CDR3 is 12 residues. V trimming: 5 bases; J trimming: 8 bases; junction bases outside the gene matches: 4. Germline assignment: CDR1 SGHVS and CDR2 FQNEAQ. As handled by the study authors: Reference gene primer amplification in the assay estimated nucleated cell counts. The repertoire was sequenced with immunoSEQ multiplex PCR; TCRdb's copy has only in-frame clones and lacks some. From that table come the V and J calls and clone size; the DNA was used to work out D and trimming. The repertoire holds 250,000 to 350,000 clones, about 90% seen once, with 2% to 3% in the top ten. This TCR derives from a man aged 18 to 35 with active or convalescent COVID-19. Sequenced sample: peripheral blood. The V gene is TRBV7-8, the J gene TRBJ1-1, with TRBD1 identical over 8 bases. The CDR3 region has the DNA TGTGCCAGCAGCCTAGACAGGGGAGAAGCTTTCTTT. This translates into CASSLDRGEAFF.